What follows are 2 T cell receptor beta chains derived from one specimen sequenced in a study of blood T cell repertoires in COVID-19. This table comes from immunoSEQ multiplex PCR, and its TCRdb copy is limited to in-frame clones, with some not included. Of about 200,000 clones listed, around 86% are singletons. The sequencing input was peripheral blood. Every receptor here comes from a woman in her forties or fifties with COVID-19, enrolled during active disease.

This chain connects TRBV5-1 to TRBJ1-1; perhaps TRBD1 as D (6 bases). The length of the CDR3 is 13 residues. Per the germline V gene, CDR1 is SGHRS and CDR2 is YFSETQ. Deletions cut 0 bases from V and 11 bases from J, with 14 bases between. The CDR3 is CASSLEVRGKAFF. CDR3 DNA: TGCGCCAGCAGCTTGGAGGTCAGGGGAAAGGCTTTCTTT.

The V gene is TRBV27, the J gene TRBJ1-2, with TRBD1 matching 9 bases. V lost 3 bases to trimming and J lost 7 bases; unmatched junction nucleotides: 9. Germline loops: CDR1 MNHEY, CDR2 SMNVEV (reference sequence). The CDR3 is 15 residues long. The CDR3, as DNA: TGTGCCAGCAGTTTGACGGGGACAGGGACGAGTGGCTACACCTTC. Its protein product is CASSLTGTGTSGYTF.